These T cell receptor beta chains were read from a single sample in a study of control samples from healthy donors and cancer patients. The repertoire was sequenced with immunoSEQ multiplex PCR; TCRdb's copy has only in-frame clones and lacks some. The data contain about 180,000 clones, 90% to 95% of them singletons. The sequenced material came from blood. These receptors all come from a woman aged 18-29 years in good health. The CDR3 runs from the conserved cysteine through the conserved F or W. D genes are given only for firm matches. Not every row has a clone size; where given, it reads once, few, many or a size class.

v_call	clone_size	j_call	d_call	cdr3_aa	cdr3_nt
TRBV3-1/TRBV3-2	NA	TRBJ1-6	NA	CASRVRQDNSPLHF	TGTGCCAGCAGGGTAAGGCAGGATAATTCACCCCTCCACTTT
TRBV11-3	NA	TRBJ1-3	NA	CASSTLQGNTIYF	TGTGCCAGCAGCACACTACAGGGTAACACCATATATTTT
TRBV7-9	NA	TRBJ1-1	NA	CASSLIPVQGAEAFF	TGTGCCAGCAGCTTAATCCCCGTGCAGGGCGCTGAAGCTTTCTTT
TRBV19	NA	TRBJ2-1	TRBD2	CASSTGLANEQFF	TGTGCCAGTAGTACGGGACTAGCGAATGAGCAGTTCTTC
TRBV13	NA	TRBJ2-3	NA	CASSSGTDTQYF	TGTGCCAGCAGCTCGGGCACAGATACGCAGTATTTT
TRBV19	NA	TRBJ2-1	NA	CASSITPRPYNEQFF	TGTGCCAGTAGTATCACTCCGCGGCCTTACAATGAGCAGTTCTTC
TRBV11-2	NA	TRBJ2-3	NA	CASSLQGWSTDTQYF	TGTGCCAGCAGCTTACAGGGGTGGAGCACAGATACGCAGTATTTT
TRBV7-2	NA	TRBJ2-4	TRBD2	CASSLLAGQNIQYF	TGTGCCAGCAGCTTGCTAGCGGGACAAAACATTCAGTACTTC
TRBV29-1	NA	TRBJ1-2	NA	CSVLVKYGYTF	TGCAGCGTTCTGGTCAAGTATGGCTACACATTC
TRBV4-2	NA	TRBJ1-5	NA	CASSQVRGGSNQPQHF	TGTGCCAGCAGCCAAGTTAGGGGGGGAAGCAATCAGCCCCAGCATTTT
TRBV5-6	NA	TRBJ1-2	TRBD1	CASSLTGTGLWGYTF	TGTGCCAGCAGCTTAACCGGGACAGGGTTATGGGGCTACACCTTC
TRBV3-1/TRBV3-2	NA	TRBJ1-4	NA	CASSQGANEKLFF	TGTGCCAGCAGCCAGGGGGCTAATGAAAAACTGTTTTTT
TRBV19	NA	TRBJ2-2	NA	CASTVTSNTGELFF	TGTGCCAGTACCGTAACCTCCAACACCGGGGAGCTGTTTTTT
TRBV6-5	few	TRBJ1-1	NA	CASRRLNTEAFF	TGTGCCAGCAGGAGGTTGAACACTGAAGCTTTCTTT
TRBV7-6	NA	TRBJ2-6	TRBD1	CASSLVGQGLSGANVLTF	TGTGCCAGCAGCTTGGTGGGACAGGGGCTCTCTGGGGCCAACGTCCTGACTTTC
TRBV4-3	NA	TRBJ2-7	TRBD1	CASSPFKTGGYEQYF	TGCGCCAGCAGCCCCTTTAAAACAGGGGGATACGAGCAGTACTTC
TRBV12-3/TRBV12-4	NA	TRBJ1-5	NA	CASSHNQPQHF	TGTGCCAGCAGTCATAATCAGCCCCAGCATTTT
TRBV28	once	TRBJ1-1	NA	CASTTSWGNTEAFF	TGTGCCAGCACCACCTCCTGGGGGAACACTGAAGCTTTCTTT
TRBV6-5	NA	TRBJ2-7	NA	CASSYGGYGVYEQYF	TGTGCCAGCAGTTATGGAGGGTATGGGGTGTACGAGCAGTACTTC
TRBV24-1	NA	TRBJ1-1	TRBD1	CATSDSRGLSTEAFF	TGTGCCACCAGTGATTCCAGGGGGTTGAGCACTGAAGCTTTCTTT
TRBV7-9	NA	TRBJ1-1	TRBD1	CASSSDRVLNTEAFF	TGTGCCAGCAGCTCGGACAGGGTCCTGAACACTGAAGCTTTCTTT
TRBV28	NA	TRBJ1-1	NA	CASIQPPTAEAFF	TGTGCCAGCATCCAACCACCGACAGCCGAAGCTTTCTTT
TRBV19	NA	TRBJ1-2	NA	CASSIMGALGYTF	TGTGCCAGTAGTATCATGGGGGCGCTGGGCTACACCTTC
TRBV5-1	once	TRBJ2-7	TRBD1	CASSPLGVRGRSYEQYF	TGCGCCAGCAGCCCGCTCGGGGTTAGGGGGCGTTCCTACGAGCAGTACTTC
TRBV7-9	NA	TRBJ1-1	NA	CASSLAGVTEAFF	TGTGCCAGCAGCTTAGCAGGCGTCACTGAAGCTTTCTTT
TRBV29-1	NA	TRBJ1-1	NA	CSVRRSNTEAFF	TGCAGCGTTCGCAGGTCGAACACTGAAGCTTTCTTT
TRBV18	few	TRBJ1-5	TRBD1	CASSPPSGQGHQPQHF	TGTGCCAGCTCACCTCCGAGTGGACAGGGACATCAGCCCCAGCATTTT
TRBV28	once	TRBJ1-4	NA	CASSLGDHREKLFF	TGTGCCAGCAGTTTAGGAGACCACCGGGAAAAACTGTTTTTT
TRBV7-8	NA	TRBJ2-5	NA	CASSLWRNRKETQYF	TGTGCCAGCAGCTTATGGCGGAATAGGAAAGAGACCCAGTACTTC
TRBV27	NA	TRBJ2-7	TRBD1	CASSTTGGSYEQYF	TGTGCCAGCAGTACAACAGGGGGCTCCTACGAGCAGTACTTC
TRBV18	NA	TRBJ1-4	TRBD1	CASSPPQGGEEKLFF	TGTGCCAGCTCACCACCCCAGGGGGGTGAGGAAAAACTGTTTTTT
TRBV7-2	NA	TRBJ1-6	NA	CASSLGQGRYNSPLHF	TGTGCCAGCAGCCTGGGGCAGGGGAGGTACAATTCACCCCTCCACTTT
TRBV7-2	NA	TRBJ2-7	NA	CASSLDGSGYEQYF	TGTGCCAGCAGCTTAGATGGTAGCGGCTACGAGCAGTACTTC
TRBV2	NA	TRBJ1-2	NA	CAVRQEVYGYTF	TGTGCCGTTCGACAGGAAGTCTATGGCTACACCTTC
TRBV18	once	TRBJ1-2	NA	CASSSTPTGTGGSFNYGYTF	TGTGCCAGCTCATCCACCCCTACCGGGACGGGAGGATCGTTCAACTATGGCTACACCTTC
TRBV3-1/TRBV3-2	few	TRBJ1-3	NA	CASRAALVIYF	TGTGCCAGCAGAGCAGCACTCGTCATATATTTT
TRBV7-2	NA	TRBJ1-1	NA	CASSYQHGNTEAFF	TGTGCCAGCAGCTACCAACACGGAAACACTGAAGCTTTCTTT
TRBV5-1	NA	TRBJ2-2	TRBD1	CASSPGTGITGELFF	TGCGCCAGCAGCCCAGGGACAGGGATAACCGGGGAGCTGTTTTTT
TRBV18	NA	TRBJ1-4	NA	CASSLLPTTNEKLFF	TGTGCCAGCTCACTCCTCCCAACCACTAATGAAAAACTGTTTTTT
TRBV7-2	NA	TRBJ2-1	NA	CASSFLGIRESLEQFF	TGTGCCAGCAGCTTCCTTGGTATACGGGAGAGTTTAGAGCAGTTCTTC
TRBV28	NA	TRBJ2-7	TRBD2	CASRSWAGAFYEQYF	TGTGCCAGCAGGAGTTGGGCGGGAGCGTTCTACGAGCAGTACTTC
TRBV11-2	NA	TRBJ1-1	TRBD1	CASSLVLGGETTEAFF	TGTGCCAGCAGCTTAGTCCTAGGGGGCGAGACGACTGAAGCTTTCTTT
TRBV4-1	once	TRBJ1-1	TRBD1	CASSHNRGKMNTEAFF	TGCGCCAGCAGCCATAACAGGGGAAAGATGAACACTGAAGCTTTCTTT
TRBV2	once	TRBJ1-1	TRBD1	CASRTGTGGPSTEAFF	TGTGCCAGCCGGACTGGGACAGGGGGTCCGAGTACTGAAGCTTTCTTT
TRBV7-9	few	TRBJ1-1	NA	CASSIRGGTEAFF	TGTGCCAGCAGCATTCGAGGCGGAACTGAAGCTTTCTTT
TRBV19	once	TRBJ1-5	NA	CASSISGNQPQHF	TGTGCCAGTAGTATCTCGGGGAATCAGCCCCAGCATTTT
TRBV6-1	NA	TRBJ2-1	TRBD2	CASSESLAGGYDEQFF	TGTGCCAGCAGTGAAAGCCTAGCGGGAGGATACGATGAGCAGTTCTTC
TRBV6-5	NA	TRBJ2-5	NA	CASSWTLEETQYF	TGTGCCAGCAGTTGGACCCTTGAGGAGACCCAGTACTTC
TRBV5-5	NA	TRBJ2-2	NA	CASKAHPNTGELFF	TGTGCCAGCAAGGCCCACCCAAACACCGGGGAGCTGTTTTTT
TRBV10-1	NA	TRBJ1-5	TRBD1	CARTGTGPPRSNQPQHF	TGCGCCAGGACCGGGACAGGCCCTCCTCGGAGCAATCAGCCCCAGCATTTT
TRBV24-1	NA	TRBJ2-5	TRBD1	CATSDSRTGQETQYF	TGTGCCACCAGTGATTCTAGGACAGGACAAGAGACCCAGTACTTC
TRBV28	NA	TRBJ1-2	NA	CASSPRGEGGYGYTF	TGTGCCAGCAGTCCGAGGGGGGAAGGGGGCTATGGCTACACCTTC